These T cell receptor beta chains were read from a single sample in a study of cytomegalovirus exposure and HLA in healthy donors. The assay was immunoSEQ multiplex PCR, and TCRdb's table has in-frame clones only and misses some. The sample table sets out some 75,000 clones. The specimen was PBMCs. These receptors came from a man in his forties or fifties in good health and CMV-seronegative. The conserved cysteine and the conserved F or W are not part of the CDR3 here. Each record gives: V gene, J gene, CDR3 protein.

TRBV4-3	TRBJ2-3	ASSPSVASGGVYTQY
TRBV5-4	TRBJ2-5	ASSSGQADVTQY
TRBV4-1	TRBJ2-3	ASSLKTSGGANTQY
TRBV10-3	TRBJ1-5	AISESWGQGQPQH
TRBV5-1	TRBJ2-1	ASSLRQSSYNEQF
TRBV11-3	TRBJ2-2	ASSFAGTSSTGELF
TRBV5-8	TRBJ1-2	ASSSRAGLVRSYGYT
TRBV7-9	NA	ASSARGAGDYEQY
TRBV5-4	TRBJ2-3	ASSPGAGAYTDTQY
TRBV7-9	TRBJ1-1	ASSLTGQGNTEAF
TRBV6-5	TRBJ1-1	ASTLGRYTEAF
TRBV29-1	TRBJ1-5	SVASNRDQPQH
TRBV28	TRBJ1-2	ASSPGDYGYT
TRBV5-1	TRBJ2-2	ASSPGLSGTGELF
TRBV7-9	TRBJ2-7	ASRQDASYEQY
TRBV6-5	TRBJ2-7	ASSYDLAAAYEQY
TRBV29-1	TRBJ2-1	SIAAPHEQF
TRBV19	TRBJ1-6	ASSIRRFESPLH
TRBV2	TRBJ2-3	ASSWTSGSTDTQY
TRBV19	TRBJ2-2	ASSIWTGGVGELF
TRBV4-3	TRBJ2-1	ASSQEGLAGINEQF
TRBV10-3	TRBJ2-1	AISEWQGLLYNEQF
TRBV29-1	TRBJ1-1	SVFGQRRNTEAF
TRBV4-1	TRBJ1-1	ASSPRQPNAEAF
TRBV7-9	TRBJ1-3	ASSFSGFLSGNTIY
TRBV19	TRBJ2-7	ASKRNRDSSYEQY
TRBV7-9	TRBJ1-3	ASSPTELRLVAGNTIY
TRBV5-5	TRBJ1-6	ASRTGTEISPLH
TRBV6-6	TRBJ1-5	ASRTPGVSNQPQH
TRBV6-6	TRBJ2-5	ASSPRGQETQY
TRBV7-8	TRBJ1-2	ASSPPDKIYGYT
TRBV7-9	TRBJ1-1	ASSLFGGGTEAF
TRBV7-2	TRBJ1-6	ATNKQGNNSPLH
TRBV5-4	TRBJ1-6	ASSPGQDTYYSPLH
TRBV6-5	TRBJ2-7	ASRRGLAGEYEQY
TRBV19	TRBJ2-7	ASSSSPPGVPYEQY
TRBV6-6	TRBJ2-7	ASSSNFRRGPYEQY
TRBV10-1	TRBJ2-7	ASSESPGLSYEQY
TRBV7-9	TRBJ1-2	ASSYSSVRDYGYT
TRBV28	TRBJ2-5	ASSGAATYQETQY
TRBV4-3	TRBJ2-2	ASSQDPNTGELF
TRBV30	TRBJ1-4	AWARGSTTNEKLF
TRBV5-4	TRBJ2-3	ASSFGGSTDTQY
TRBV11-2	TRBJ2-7	ASSLRDKSYEQY
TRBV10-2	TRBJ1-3	ASSEGTAAGNTIY
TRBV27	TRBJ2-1	ASSLFSLADNNEQF
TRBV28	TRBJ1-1	ASSSITEAF
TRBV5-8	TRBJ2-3	ASRTGGPFSTDTQY
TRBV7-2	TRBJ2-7	ASSSSSYEQY
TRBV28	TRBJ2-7	ASRSDSGRPPYEQY
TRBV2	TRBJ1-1	ASSSERGTEAF
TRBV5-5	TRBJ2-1	ASSLVVNEQF
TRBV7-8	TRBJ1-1	ASSLQSMNTEAF
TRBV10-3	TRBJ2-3	AIGGLRNTDTQY
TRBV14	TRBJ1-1	ASSQDWNTEAF
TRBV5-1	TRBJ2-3	ASSPTSGGASDTQY
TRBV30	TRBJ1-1	AWSGGTGPSAKAF